This TCR beta chain derives from a study of OX40 agonist ivuxolimab in advanced cancers. Study in general: In this cohort, patients received ivuxolimab, an agonistic anti-OX40 (CD134) antibody.

The method was immunoSEQ multiplex PCR; TCRdb's version includes in-frame clones alone and lacks a portion of them. The repertoire holds some 150,000 clones, with 90% as singletons. V dropped 2 bases and J dropped 8 bases, with 7 bases sitting between them. The germline V gene has CDR1 SNHLY and CDR2 FYNNEI. The CDR3 is made up of 13 amino acids. The clonotype was recovered from an adult with an advanced solid tumor such as melanoma, head and neck, liver or kidney cancer. The material was CD4+ or CD8+ T cells sorted from blood, obtained in a trial of the OX40 agonist ivuxolimab. The rearrangement uses TRBV2 and TRBJ1-6; TRBD1 is a possible D gene (6 bases). The CDR3 is CASSERGYSPLHF. In nucleotides, the CDR3 is TGTGCCAGCAGTGAAAGGGGGTATTCACCCCTCCACTTT.